This T cell receptor beta chain was observed in a study of regulatory T cells in long-lasting Graves disease. This clonotype has a count of ten or more. As for time point: newly diagnosed GD, antithyroid drugs for less than 3 months. Extracted RNA from PBMCs served as the source of the TCR library. The TCR beta library used iRepertoire HTBI primers with Arm-PCR amplification of CDR3. One entry per CDR3 protein, called by TCRdb with MiXCR from the multiplex PCR reads. The data show about 460,000 distinct CDR3 sequences, 14% seen once. The V gene lost 1 base and the J gene lost 8 bases, with 9 bases spanning the gap. The length of the CDR3 is 13 residues. From germline, CDR1 is SGHTA and CDR2 FQGNSA. The data also belong to a second study, concerning T cells in Graves' hyperthyroidism and ophthalmopathy.

V usage is TRBV7-2 and J usage is TRBJ2-1; unclear D gene. The input for sequencing was peripheral blood mononuclear cells (PBMCs), taken at new diagnosis, from a patient treated with antithyroid drugs. This TCR came from a woman between 50 and 59 years old with Graves disease. CDR3 amino acids: CASSLVEWHEQFF. The CDR3 DNA follows: TGTGCCAGCAGCTTAGTTGAGTGGCATGAGCAGTTCTTC.